What follows describes a single T cell receptor (beta chain). This receptor's antigen is unknown. Base qualities were left out, and no much larger clone turns up one base away. This specimen belongs to a study of beta chain features in type 1 diabetes (dated by TCRdb to 2017 to 2018). Regarding the research as a whole: Mean age, gender distribution, total cell number and subset yield were not different between patients and healthy donors. In the study, recently diagnosed type 1 diabetes patients and matched healthy donors were compared on the TCRB repertoires of their sorted circulating CD4+ T cell subsets. Across all samples, around 100 million sorted cells were examined, and cell number per subset correlated strongly with RNA yield. Whereas all 30 or so donors provided naive and central memory subsets, regulatory and stem cell-like memory subsets were isolated from just 8 patients and roughly 8 healthy donors. Findings and caveats that apply to the study as a whole: In all four CD4+ subsets, TCRB CDR3 length was moderately but significantly shorter in type 1 diabetes patients. Because cDNA rather than genomic DNA was sequenced, highly expressing activated cells could have been over-represented, although no difference in activation and CD3 levels was found between groups. Naive, central memory and regulatory TCRB repertoires appeared to be more alike among patients than among healthy donors. Shorter templates might have been favored by PCR, but patient and control samples were amplified and corrected together, so both groups would have been affected equally by any skew. HLA sub-analyses involved small numbers of individuals, so any influence of HLA type on TCRB rearrangement remained unresolved. Fewer insertions and more nucleotide deletions at VDJ recombination sites were observed in patients with type 1 diabetes, implying thymic rearrangement abnormalities.

The entire amount of isolated RNA was reverse transcribed using the High Capacity cDNA Reverse Transcription Kit, so the sequenced TCRB transcripts were expressed ones. Deep immunoSEQ sequencing was performed on naive, central memory and regulatory T cell samples, with an average of approximately 3.9 million total reads per sample. Sorted cells were lysed in RLT buffer and RNA was extracted with DNase-treated RNeasy Micro or Mini kits, depending on cell number. To prevent cross-contamination, each cell subset was processed individually, whereas patient and healthy donor samples were processed jointly. The immunoSEQ multiplex PCR was used to amplify TCRB sequences from cDNA, yielding 87-bp fragments that span the CDR3 region. Sequencing of the amplicons was done on the Illumina HiSeq platform. The study's own analysis went as follows. PCR bias was computationally corrected using synthetic template baselines, reads within Hamming distance 2 were collapsed, and singletons that could not be merged were discarded. By aligning reads against IMGT, V, D and J genes, CDR3 length, and insertions or deletions at six rearrangement sites were assigned. Within each subset, clonotype counts were normalized to sorted cell number, after which true diversity and Gini coefficients were computed with the tcR R package. The overlap coefficient, calculated on TCRB nucleotide sequences, was used to measure repertoire sharing. Out-of-frame TCRB sequences from naive cells were analyzed as a proxy for the pre-selection repertoire. TCRdb took this table from immuneACCESS and kept in-frame rearrangements with V and J called. Such tables lack part of the clones; where checked against another copy, unresolved V genes explain under half of the gap, and the rest is unexplained. The D gene and trimming were derived from the DNA, and the V and J assignments and clone size from that table. The sample contains approximately 260,000 clones, around 24% of them found a single time. Approximately 0.011% of the sample goes to the ten largest clones.

From cysteine to phenylalanine, the CDR3 is 15 amino acids long. Left in the record is the CDR3 DNA by itself, 45 bases read in frame from the first base. Trimming removed 0 bases from V and 1 base from J, leaving 10 bases between the germline ends. In the germline V gene, CDR1 corresponds to SGDLS and CDR2 to YYNGEE. From each donor, a single peripheral blood sample of 100 to 150 mL on average was drawn into heparinised tubes. Naive, central memory, regulatory and stem cell-like memory CD4+ T cells were sorted on a BD FACSAria II using a panel including CD45RO, CCR7, CD25, CD127, CD95 and CD27. Every sorted population had a purity above 98%. PBMCs were isolated immediately by Lymphoprep density gradient centrifugation and stained directly without culture. So that batch effects would be minimized, each experiment stained and sorted samples in pairs, pairing one healthy donor with one patient.

Input material: naive CD4+ T cells from blood. The cell subset or site label for this specimen denotes: true naive CD4+ T cells. The chain is assembled from TRBV9 and TRBJ1-1; the best D guess is TRBD1, with 6 bases matching. This TCR was recovered from a woman in her twenties or thirties with type 1 diabetes. The CDR3 region: CASSVEGGRNTEAFF. DNA sequence: TGTGCCAGCAGCGTAGAGGGGGGGAGGAACACTGAAGCTTTCTTT.